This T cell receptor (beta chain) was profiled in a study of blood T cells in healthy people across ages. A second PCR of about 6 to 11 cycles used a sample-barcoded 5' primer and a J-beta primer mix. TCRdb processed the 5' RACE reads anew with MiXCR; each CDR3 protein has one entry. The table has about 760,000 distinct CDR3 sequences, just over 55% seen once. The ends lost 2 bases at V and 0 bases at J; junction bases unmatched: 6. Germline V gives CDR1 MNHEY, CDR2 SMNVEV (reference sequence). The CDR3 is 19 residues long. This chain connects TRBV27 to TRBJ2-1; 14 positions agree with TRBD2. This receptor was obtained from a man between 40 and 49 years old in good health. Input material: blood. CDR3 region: CASSLLGLAGAFSYNEQFF. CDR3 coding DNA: TGTGCCAGCAGTTTACTGGGACTAGCGGGAGCCTTCTCCTACAATGAGCAGTTCTTC.